Following are 29 T cell receptor beta chains from one sample sequenced in a study of cytomegalovirus exposure and HLA in healthy donors. A multiplex PCR was run with 60 Vbeta primers and 13 Jbeta primers. TCRdb's copy holds only in-frame clones and misses some; the assay was immunoSEQ multiplex PCR. Its listing shows about 160,000 clones. Sequencing was done on a sample of PBMCs. These receptors originate from a woman aged 60-75 years in good health and CMV-seronegative.

The chain has TRBV18 and TRBJ1-2; D possibly corresponds to TRBD1 (5 bases). V dropped 0 bases and J dropped 2 bases, with 7 bases sitting between them. The CDR3 has 14 residues. Germline V gives CDR1 KGHSH, CDR2 LQKENI. The CDR3 DNA follows: TGTGCCAGCTCACCACCAGGGGTGAACTATGGCTACACCTTC. It specifies CASSPPGVNYGYTF.

V is TRBV27 and J is TRBJ2-7; the D gene is possibly TRBD1 (5 bases). The V and J ends lost 5 bases and 0 bases respectively, with 17 bases between them. The V gene's germline CDR1 is MNHEY and CDR2 SMNVEV (reference sequence). The CDR3 loop spans 16 amino acids. The CDR3 nucleotides read TGTGCCAGCAGTCCGATGCAGGGCAGGCACTCCTACGAGCAGTACTTC. It specifies CASSPMQGRHSYEQYF.

V is TRBV9 and J is TRBJ1-1; D not certain. Trimming removed 4 bases at V and 1 base at J, with 14 bases between. The CDR3 contains 15 residues. Germline CDR1 SGDLS, CDR2 YYNGEE. CDR3 sequence (DNA): TGTGCCAGCAGCCCAGACCCGGGGTCGAACACTGAAGCTTTCTTT. Its protein is CASSPDPGSNTEAFF.

The chain couples TRBV18 to TRBJ1-1; D possibly corresponds to TRBD1 (6 bases). The CDR3 is 15 amino acids. Germline loops: CDR1 KGHSH, CDR2 LQKENI. Trimming cost V 2 bases and J 4 bases, with 14 bases left between them. CDR3: CASSPYRDTTTEAFF. CDR3 coding DNA: TGTGCCAGCTCACCATACCGGGACACAACCACTGAAGCTTTCTTT. The full variable domain, with the rest looked up from reference TRBV18 and TRBJ1-1, is NAGVMQNPRHLVRRRGQEARLRCSPMKGHSHVYWYRQLPEEGLKFMVYLQKENIIDESGMPKERFSAEFPKEGPSILRIQQVVRGDSAAYFCASSPYRDTTTEAFFGQGTRLTVV.

The V gene is TRBV5-1, the J gene TRBJ2-2, with D maybe TRBD2 (6 bases). Germline V gene data show CDR1 as SGHRS and CDR2 as YFSETQ. Trimming took 3 bases from V and 2 from J, leaving 11 bases between them. The CDR3 consists of 15 residues. The CDR3 DNA follows: TGCGCCAGCAGCTCCTCTAGCGAAAACACCGGGGAGCTGTTTTTT. The encoded protein is CASSSSSENTGELFF. Drawing the rest from reference TRBV5-1 and TRBJ2-2, the complete variable domain is KAGVTQTPRYLIKTRGQQVTLSCSPISGHRSVSWYQQTPGQGLQFLFEYFSETQRNKGNFPGRFSGRQFSNSRSEMNVSTLELGDSALYLCASSSSSENTGELFFGEGSRLTVL.

This chain uses TRBV7-3 with TRBJ1-2; weak D call: TRBD1 (5 bases). The CDR3 covers 15 residues. Germline-derived CDR1 and CDR2 are SGHTA and FQGTGA. V was pared by 1 base and J by 4 bases, with 13 bases between. The CDR3 sequence is CASSLIPGGGYGYTF. The CDR3 DNA follows: TGTGCCAGCAGCTTAATACCCGGGGGTGGCTATGGCTACACCTTC.

This chain links TRBV19 with TRBJ1-5, with 10 bases lining up with TRBD1. CDR1 LNHDA and CDR2 SQIVND come from the germline V gene (reference sequence). The CDR3 covers 15 residues. V shed 6 bases and J 5 bases; nucleotides not matched to a gene: 7. The CDR3 nucleotides are TGTGCCAGTAGGGGGGGACAGGGGCATTATCAGCCCCAGCATTTT. Translated: CASRGGQGHYQPQHF.

The chain has TRBV7-9 and TRBJ1-6; the match to TRBD1 covers 7 bases. The CDR3 has 14 residues. Germline V CDR1 and CDR2: SEHNR, FQNEAQ (reference sequence). V was pared by 1 base and J by 10 bases, with 4 bases of the junction left unmatched. CDR3 DNA: TGTGCCAGCAGCTTAGGACAGGGTTCATCACCCCTCCACTTT. Its translation is CASSLGQGSSPLHF.

V usage is TRBV2 and J usage is TRBJ2-5; D might be TRBD1 (6 bases). Germline-derived CDR1 and CDR2 are SNHLY and FYNNEI. This CDR3 region has 14 residues. Trimming shortened V by 3 bases and J by 3 bases, and 11 bases separated the two germline ends. DNA of the CDR3: TGTGCCAGCAGTGAGGACCGACAGGAAGAGACCCAGTACTTC. It is translated as CASSEDRQEETQYF.

This chain uses TRBV7-3 with TRBJ2-3; 8 bases align to TRBD2. The CDR3 covers 15 residues. Germline assignment: CDR1 SGHTA and CDR2 FQGTGA. V shed 0 bases and J 6 bases; nucleotides not matched to a gene: 5. The CDR3 sequence: CASSLTGGGMDTQYF. In DNA form, the CDR3 reads TGTGCCAGCAGCTTAACAGGCGGGGGGATGGATACGCAGTATTTT.

The chain joins TRBV19 to TRBJ1-2, with 11 bases matching TRBD1. Germline V gene sequence: CDR1 LNHDA, CDR2 SQIVND (reference sequence). J lost 5 bases, V lost 6 bases, and 5 bases had no gene match. The CDR3 covers 14 residues. The CDR3 DNA sequence: TGTGCCAGTAGCGCCAGGGACAGGGGGTATGGCTACACCTTC. This sequence encodes CASSARDRGYGYTF.

The V gene is TRBV7-6, the J gene TRBJ2-1; TRBD2 aligns across 7 bases. J was trimmed by 6 bases and V by 4 bases; bases with no gene match: 9. The CDR3 is 15 amino acids. The germline gives CDR1 SGHVS, CDR2 FNYEAQ. The CDR3 sequence is CASSSLGGPRNEQFF. CDR3 nucleotide sequence: TGTGCCAGCAGCTCATTGGGAGGGCCTCGCAATGAGCAGTTCTTC. Together with reference TRBV7-6 and TRBJ2-1, the CDR3 gives the full variable domain: GAGVSQSPRYKVTKRGQDVALRCDPISGHVSLYWYRQALGQGPEFLTYFNYEAQQDKSGLPNDRFSAERPEGSISTLTIQRTEQRDSAMYRCASSSLGGPRNEQFFGPGTRLTVL.

V usage is TRBV25-1 and J usage is TRBJ2-7; 8 nucleotides agree with TRBD1. CDR3 size: 15 residues. The germline CDR1 and CDR2 sequences are MGHDK and SYGVNS. Trimming removed 5 bases from V and 2 bases from J; junction bases left unmatched: 8. CDR3 region: CASSPWTGLTYEQYF. The CDR3, as DNA: TGTGCCAGCAGTCCCTGGACAGGGCTGACCTACGAGCAGTACTTC.

The chain recombines TRBV29-1 with TRBJ2-3, with TRBD2 as a possible D gene (5 bases). CDR3 length: 10 amino acids. The germline V and J ends were trimmed by 4 bases and 7 bases, with 6 bases remaining between them. The germline V gene has CDR1 SQVTM and CDR2 ANQGSEA. CDR3 coding DNA: TGCAGCGTTGGACTAAATACGCAGTATTTT. Amino acid sequence: CSVGLNTQYF.

The rearrangement links TRBV19 to TRBJ1-5, with D uncertain. Trimming stripped 11 bases from V and 3 bases from J, with 20 bases between. Per germline, CDR1 LNHDA and CDR2 SQIVND (reference sequence). The CDR3 extends over 15 amino acids. CDR3 bases: TGTGCCTCCAAGGGAGGGAGTCCCTACAATCAGCCCCAGCATTTT. Protein product: CASKGGSPYNQPQHF. The complete variable domain, with remaining parts taken from reference TRBV19 and TRBJ1-5, reads DGGITQSPKYLFRKEGQNVTLSCEQNLNHDAMYWYRQDPGQGLRLIYYSQIVNDFQKGDIAEGYSVSREKKESFPLTVTSAQKNPTAFYLCASKGGSPYNQPQHFGDGTRLSIL.

The gene calls are TRBV18 and TRBJ1-1; possibly TRBD1 for D (5 bases). The CDR3 totals 15 residues. Germline V gives CDR1 KGHSH, CDR2 LQKENI. V was cut by 6 bases and J by 1 base, with 15 bases left in between. The CDR3 DNA follows: TGTGCCAGCTCCCTTCGGGACTTTTCGAACACTGAAGCTTTCTTT. This encodes CASSLRDFSNTEAFF. The variable domain in full, with the rest retrieved from reference TRBV18 and TRBJ1-1, is NAGVMQNPRHLVRRRGQEARLRCSPMKGHSHVYWYRQLPEEGLKFMVYLQKENIIDESGMPKERFSAEFPKEGPSILRIQQVVRGDSAAYFCASSLRDFSNTEAFFGQGTRLTVV.

The V and J genes are TRBV7-9 and TRBJ2-3, with 8 bases that match TRBD2. Trimming removed 5 bases from V and 3 bases from J; junction bases left unmatched: 7. This CDR3 has 15 residues. The V gene's germline CDR1 is SEHNR and CDR2 FQNEAQ (reference sequence). CDR3 loop: CASSPGTSFTDTQYF. CDR3 nucleotide sequence: TGTGCCAGCAGCCCGGGGACTAGTTTTACAGATACGCAGTATTTT. The full variable domain, its missing parts supplied by reference TRBV7-9 and TRBJ2-3, is DTGVSQNPRHKITKRGQNVTFRCDPISEHNRLYWYRQTLGQGPEFLTYFQNEAQLEKSRLLSDRFSAERPKGSFSTLEIQRTEQGDSAMYLCASSPGTSFTDTQYFGPGTRLTVL.

The genes are TRBV2 and TRBJ1-6; D perhaps matches TRBD1 (5 bases). The CDR3 is 14 residues long. In germline, CDR1 is SNHLY, CDR2 FYNNEI. The V end was cut by 11 bases, the J end by 7 bases, with 18 bases between. CDR3 DNA sequence: TGTGCCTCCCACACGGGGGTCCGAAATTCACCCCTCCACTTT. The encoded protein is CASHTGVRNSPLHF.

The rearrangement joins TRBV9 to TRBJ1-4, with a possible D match to TRBD1 (6 bases). Trimming removed 8 bases at V and 8 bases at J, with 16 bases between. The CDR3 covers 13 residues. Per germline, CDR1 SGDLS and CDR2 YYNGEE. In DNA, the CDR3 is TGTGCCAGTTCAGAACAGGGATACGAAAAACTGTTTTTT. Translation: CASSEQGYEKLFF.

The CDR3 loop reads CASSSGTEYNEQFF. In DNA form, the CDR3 reads TGCGCCAGCAGCTCCGGGACTGAGTACAATGAGCAGTTCTTC. The chain carries TRBV5-1 and TRBJ2-1; D is possibly TRBD2 (6 bases). The CDR3 covers 14 residues. V was pared by 3 bases and J by 4 bases, with 11 bases between. The germline V gene has CDR1 SGHRS and CDR2 YFSETQ.

The rearrangement joins TRBV7-2 to TRBJ1-4; TRBD1 is a possible D gene (5 bases). Trimming pared 2 bases from V and 8 bases from J, leaving 18 bases between. Germline lookup yields CDR1 SGHTA and CDR2 FQGNSA. CDR3 length equals 16 residues. CDR3 region: CASSLFIGAGQEKLFF. The CDR3 DNA is TGTGCCAGCAGCTTATTTATAGGGGCAGGGCAGGAAAAACTGTTTTTT.

The chain couples TRBV5-4 to TRBJ1-1; TRBD1 might be the D (6 bases). Per germline, CDR1 SGHNT and CDR2 YYREEE (reference sequence). Trimming took off 4 bases at V and 2 bases at J, with 12 bases between the two ends. This CDR3 region has 14 residues. The CDR3 DNA sequence: TGTGCCAGCAGCATGCGACAGGACAACACTGAAGCTTTCTTT. Protein sequence: CASSMRQDNTEAFF.

The CDR3 DNA sequence: TGTGCCAGCAGTTTACTGGCGGGGGCAGATACGCAGTATTTT. Protein: CASSLLAGADTQYF. The chain combines TRBV27 with TRBJ2-3; 7 nucleotides agree with TRBD2. Losses at the gene ends were 2 bases for V and 4 bases for J; bases not matched to a gene: 3. CDR1 is MNHEY, CDR2 SMNVEV, per germline (reference sequence). This CDR3 comprises 14 residues.

This sequence joins TRBV11-3 and TRBJ2-1, with a weak D call TRBD1 (5 bases). V lost 2 bases and J lost 3, with 17 bases in between. CDR1 is SGHNT and CDR2 is YENEEA in the germline V gene. CDR3 length equals 17 residues. CDR3 in DNA: TGTGCCAGCAGCTTATCATCCCAAAGGGGAATCTACAATGAGCAGTTCTTC. Protein product: CASSLSSQRGIYNEQFF.

The chain employs TRBV7-3 and TRBJ2-3; D is possibly TRBD2 (5 bases). The CDR3 contains 15 residues. In germline, CDR1 is SGHTA, CDR2 FQGTGA. The V and J ends lost 5 bases and 0 bases respectively, with 12 bases between them. The CDR3 spells CASSRTRASTDTQYF. The CDR3 DNA is TGTGCCAGCAGCCGCACTAGGGCCAGCACAGATACGCAGTATTTT.

The chain combines TRBV5-6 with TRBJ1-1, with unresolved D. CDR1 is SGHDT, CDR2 YYEEEE, per germline. The length of the CDR3 is 18 residues. V lost 3 bases and J lost 4, with 25 bases in between. As DNA, the CDR3 is TGTGCCAGCAGCTCCACAAGGCGGGATTCAAAGAGTCCCACTGAAGCTTTCTTT. It is translated as CASSSTRRDSKSPTEAFF.

The chain couples TRBV2 to TRBJ2-5; 10 nucleotides align to TRBD1. V dropped 8 bases and J dropped 5; count of bases not matched to a gene: 5. The CDR3 extends over 13 amino acids. CDR1 is SNHLY and CDR2 is FYNNEI in the germline V gene. The CDR3 DNA follows: TGTGCCAGCGGTATGGACAGGGGGGAGACCCAGTACTTC. Its translation: CASGMDRGETQYF.

The V gene is TRBV27, the J gene TRBJ1-1; possibly TRBD1 for D (5 bases). The V and J ends lost 3 bases and 6 bases respectively, with 11 bases between them. CDR3 length: 13 amino acids. Germline CDR1 MNHEY, CDR2 SMNVEV (reference sequence). The CDR3 DNA follows: TGTGCCAGCAGTTTCCCCGACAGTTCTGAAGCTTTCTTT. Its protein is CASSFPDSSEAFF.

The rearrangement links TRBV7-6 to TRBJ2-7, with 7 nucleotides matching TRBD1. Germline CDR1 is SGHVS and CDR2 is FNYEAQ. This CDR3 spans 16 amino acids. V lost 4 bases, J lost 2 bases, and 11 bases stayed unmatched. CDR3 DNA sequence: TGTGCCAGCAGCTCGCTGACTTGGGGGACAGCCTACGAGCAGTACTTC. Encoded protein: CASSSLTWGTAYEQYF.